One and the same sample provided the 19 T cell receptor beta chains below, sequenced in a study of shared clonotypes between healthy human individuals. The protocol was immunoSEQ multiplex PCR, while the TCRdb copy is restricted to in-frame clones and leaves out a portion. The sample has 600,000 to 750,000 clones; about two thirds are singletons. Material: memory CD4+ T cells sorted from blood. Indicated subset: CD45RA-negative fraction. The receptors stem from a woman between 25 and 40 years old in good health.

The chain carries TRBV19 and TRBJ2-4, with a tentative D call TRBD1 (6 bases). Germline CDR1 reads LNHDA; CDR2 reads SQIVND (reference sequence). Deletions cut 5 bases from V and 1 base from J, with 9 bases between. CDR3 size: 14 residues. The CDR3 reads CASSVGAAKNIQYF. CDR3 sequence (DNA): TGTGCCAGTAGTGTGGGGGCTGCCAAAAACATTCAGTACTTC.

Regarding this clone: This sequence is one base from a far larger clone and is likely a read error. This chain connects TRBV13 to TRBJ1-1; D not resolved. The CDR3 has 12 amino acids. Germline-derived CDR1 and CDR2 are PRHDT and FYEKMQ (reference sequence). Trimming stripped 5 bases from V and 1 base from J, with 5 bases between. CDR3 residues: CASSPRNTEAFF. Written as DNA, the CDR3 is TGTGCCAGCAGCCCCCGGAACACTGAAGCTTTCTTT. Supplemented by reference TRBV13 and TRBJ1-1, the full variable domain reads AAGVIQSPRHLIKEKRETATLKCYPIPRHDTVYWYQQGPGQDPQFLISFYEKMQSDKGSIPDRFSAQQFSDYHSELNMSSLELGDSALYFCASSPRNTEAFFGQGTRLTVV.

In this sample, this clone turned up a few times. The chain couples TRBV5-1 to TRBJ2-5; 11 nucleotides match TRBD2. In germline, CDR1 is SGHRS, CDR2 YFSETQ. V shed 2 bases and J 4 bases; nucleotides not matched to a gene: 4. This CDR3 has 15 amino acids. The CDR3 coding sequence is TGCGCCAGCAGCTTACAAGGGACTAGCGGAGAGACCCAGTACTTC. It translates to CASSLQGTSGETQYF.

The chain recombines TRBV25-1 with TRBJ2-1; possibly TRBD1 for D (5 bases). V lost 3 bases to trimming and J lost 4 bases, with 22 bases between them. The length of the CDR3 is 18 residues. From germline, CDR1 is MGHDK and CDR2 SYGVNS. For the CDR3, the DNA is TGTGCCAGCAGTGACCCCAAAGTTACGACAGATTCTTACAATGAGCAGTTCTTC. This gives the protein CASSDPKVTTDSYNEQFF.

This clone was recorded many times. CDR3 loop: CASSESRGNTEAFF. Here the CDR3 DNA reads TGTGCCAGCAGTGAATCTAGGGGGAACACTGAAGCTTTCTTT. The rearrangement joins TRBV25-1 to TRBJ1-1, with D perhaps matching TRBD1 (5 bases). The CDR3 loop spans 14 amino acids. Germline-derived CDR1 and CDR2 are MGHDK and SYGVNS. V was cut by 1 base and J by 1 base, with 7 bases left in between.

V gene TRBV29-1 combines with J gene TRBJ2-3; TRBD1 aligns across 9 bases. CDR1 is SQVTM and CDR2 is ANQGSEA in the germline V gene. The trim removed 6 bases at V and 4 bases at J, leaving 5 bases unmatched. This CDR3 has 13 amino acids. The CDR3 region is CSVPTGGADTQYF. The DNA of the CDR3 is TGCAGCGTCCCTACAGGGGGCGCAGATACGCAGTATTTT.

The chain employs TRBV5-4 and TRBJ2-2, with TRBD1 identical over 7 bases. J lost 2 bases, V lost 2 bases, and 3 bases had no gene match. Germline loops: CDR1 SGHNT, CDR2 YYREEE (reference sequence). The CDR3 covers 15 residues. The CDR3 nucleotides read TGTGCCAGCAGCTTACAGGGGATTAACACCGGGGAGCTGTTTTTT. This gives the protein CASSLQGINTGELFF.

V gene TRBV28 combines with J gene TRBJ2-5; D is uncertain. Matching the DNA end better, TRBJ2-7 makes the J call doubtful. The CDR3 has 15 residues. From germline, CDR1 is MDHEN and CDR2 SYDVKM. The DNA for the CDR3 is TGTGCCAGCAGTTTTACAGTTTCCCTCCCCTACGAGCAGTACTTC. It codes for CASSFTVSLPYEQYF.

This clone was seen more than once but under ten times. The rearrangement joins TRBV19 to TRBJ2-3; D call uncertain. This CDR3 spans 17 amino acids. V lost 0 bases and J lost 3, with 16 bases in between. Per the germline V gene, CDR1 is LNHDA and CDR2 is SQIVND (reference sequence). In DNA form, the CDR3 reads TGTGCCAGTAGTATAGACGGACGGAGAACAGCAACAGATACGCAGTATTTT. Its protein product is CASSIDGRRTATDTQYF.

This clone was observed a handful of times. The V and J genes are TRBV5-1 and TRBJ2-2; D might be TRBD1 (6 bases). The CDR3 length is 15 residues. Per the germline V gene, CDR1 is SGHRS and CDR2 is YFSETQ. Trimming left V 4 bases short and J 1 base short, with 11 bases between. The CDR3 protein is CASSVLRGNTGELFF. CDR3 bases: TGCGCCAGCAGCGTTCTCAGGGGGAACACCGGGGAGCTGTTTTTT.

This chain links TRBV2 with TRBJ1-5; tentatively, D is TRBD1 (6 bases). V was clipped by 3 bases and J by 6 bases, with 18 bases between them. This CDR3 has 16 residues. Germline V CDR1 and CDR2: SNHLY, FYNNEI. CDR3 nucleotides: TGTGCCAGCAGTGATAGGGGGACGCGGGTCAGTCAGCCCCAGCATTTT. It is translated as CASSDRGTRVSQPQHF.

The chain employs TRBV6-5 and TRBJ1-4, with TRBD1 matching over 7 bases. CDR1 MNHEY and CDR2 SVGAGI come from the germline V gene. The CDR3 is 15 residues long. The V and J ends lost 0 bases and 8 bases, in that order; junction bases with no gene match: 6. CDR3 loop: CASSYSETGWEKLFF. The CDR3 DNA reads TGTGCCAGCAGTTACTCCGAGACAGGGTGGGAAAAACTGTTTTTT.

The chain uses TRBV2 and TRBJ1-2, with 7 bases that match TRBD1. J was trimmed by 5 bases and V by 2 bases; bases with no gene match: 5. This CDR3 region has 14 residues. Germline V gives CDR1 SNHLY, CDR2 FYNNEI. Here the CDR3 DNA reads TGTGCCAGCAGTGAACCGACAGGGATGTATGGCTACACCTTC. It is translated as CASSEPTGMYGYTF.

The genes are TRBV28 and TRBJ2-2, with D possibly being TRBD2 (6 bases). CDR1 is MDHEN, CDR2 SYDVKM, per germline. The V end lost 5 bases, the J end lost 1 base, and 14 bases lay between the germline ends. The CDR3 length is 16 residues. The CDR3: CASSGPLRGNTGELFF. The CDR3 region has the DNA TGTGCCAGCAGTGGCCCCTTGCGGGGGAACACCGGGGAGCTGTTTTTT.

The chain couples TRBV19 to TRBJ2-5, with D uncertain. CDR3 length: 13 amino acids. V dropped 3 bases and J dropped 0 bases, with 5 bases sitting between them. Germline loops: CDR1 LNHDA, CDR2 SQIVND (reference sequence). CDR3 bases: TGTGCCAGTAGTATGGTGGACCAAGAGACCCAGTACTTC. Residues: CASSMVDQETQYF.

The chain combines TRBV19 with TRBJ1-1; D may be TRBD1 (5 bases). This CDR3 contains 15 residues. In germline, CDR1 is LNHDA, CDR2 SQIVND (reference sequence). V was shortened by 5 bases and J by 1 base, with 14 bases between the two germline ends. Written as DNA, the CDR3 is TGTGCCAGTAGTGAGGGTTTGAGGGGGAACACTGAAGCTTTCTTT. This sequence encodes CASSEGLRGNTEAFF.

The rearrangement links TRBV10-3 to TRBJ2-2; a weak D match, TRBD1 (7 bases). V shed 7 bases and J shed 6 bases, with 12 bases lying between them. In germline, CDR1 is ENHRY, CDR2 SYGVKD. There are 13 residues in the CDR3. DNA of the CDR3: TGTGCCATCAATGACAGGGAGGCCGGGGAGCTGTTTTTT. Its translation is CAINDREAGELFF.

This clone was seen a handful of times. The chain couples TRBV19 to TRBJ2-6; 8 positions agree with TRBD1. V gave up 5 bases and J gave up 0 bases; unmatched junction bases: 6. Germline CDR1 LNHDA, CDR2 SQIVND (reference sequence). This CDR3 spans 17 amino acids. For the CDR3, the DNA is TGTGCCAGTAGTGCCTATACAGGGGGCTCTGGGGCCAACGTCCTGACTTTC. Protein sequence: CASSAYTGGSGANVLTF.

The J gene is TRBJ2-1, the V gene TRBV18; the D is unclear. The CDR3 length is 16 residues. Trimming stripped 3 bases from V and 5 bases from J, with 17 bases between. Germline V gene sequence: CDR1 KGHSH, CDR2 LQKENI. The CDR3 region is CASSPGWSASHNEQFF. The CDR3 nucleotides are TGTGCCAGCTCACCGGGGTGGAGCGCGAGCCACAATGAGCAGTTCTTC. Full variable domain (missing parts from reference TRBV18 and TRBJ2-1): NAGVMQNPRHLVRRRGQEARLRCSPMKGHSHVYWYRQLPEEGLKFMVYLQKENIIDESGMPKERFSAEFPKEGPSILRIQQVVRGDSAAYFCASSPGWSASHNEQFFGPGTRLTVL.